This T cell receptor (beta chain) was sequenced during a study of spatial heterogeneity in lung cancer (dated by TCRdb to the late 2010s). About the investigation overall: Donors were some 67 patients with early-stage, untreated non-small cell lung cancer from the lung TRACERx cohort. Follow-up PBMC samples were sequenced whenever available, with a median time to follow-up of roughly 26 months after resection. Beta-chain transcripts were consistently detected in greater numbers than alpha-chain transcripts, which likely reflected higher beta-chain transcript abundance. In the raw uncorrected reads, each unique combination of TCR and UMI appeared on average more than ten times. The study quantitatively compared TCR alpha and beta repertoires across multiple tumor regions, matched nontumor lung and blood in non-small cell lung cancer. Nonsynonymous mutation counts, determined by whole-exome sequencing of tumor tissue, were related to TCR repertoire features. Both alpha and beta chains were TCR-sequenced in around 220 tumor regions, 64 matched nontumor lung samples and some 50 PBMC samples obtained at surgery. The full study reports these points: Additional single-cell paired TCR alpha and beta sequencing was considered necessary to confirm, at a functional level, the hypothesis that regional TCRs recognize regional mutations. Only 15 or so patients were included in comparisons of baseline and follow-up blood repertoires. Ubiquitous expanded tumor TCRs were detected in blood more often at tumor resection than at routine follow-up.

The library came from 5' RACE. Sequenced on a NextSeq 500. The TCR library protocol attached a unique molecular identifier to each TCR cDNA molecule to allow correction of PCR and sequencing errors. On the study's bioinformatics: TCR identification, UMI-based error correction and CDR3 extraction were all carried out with Decombinator tools. TCRs above a frequency of 2 per 1,000, corresponding to the top 1% of the tumor frequency distribution, were defined as expanded. Each repertoire was subsampled 100 times to 5,000 TCRs, after which Renyi diversity was computed with the R vegan package. CDR3 similarity networks were built from amino acid triplet string-kernel similarity, connecting CDR3s with pairwise similarity above 0.82. Clones were called with MiXCR by TCRdb after fastp trimmed the public reads at Q25, and only in-frame beta chains were retained. CDR3 protein duplicates are merged, each entry listing the most common genes and DNA. TCRdb's processing, not the authors', yielded these V and J calls. In this sample the table shows over 15,000 distinct CDR3 sequences, 15% to 20% of which occur a single time. The top ten hold 5.5% to 7% of the sample.

The sample's time point label, decoded: blood at routine non-recurrence follow-up after resection. For TCR sequencing, whole RNA was extracted from tumor and nontumor lung tissue, or from cryopreserved PBMC samples, and no cell sorting was done. A patient was chosen for TCR sequencing only when enough RNA was available from at least two tumor regions. Trimming removed 0 bases from V and 7 bases from J, leaving 7 bases between the germline ends. From its cysteine to its phenylalanine, the CDR3 spans 13 amino acids. This entry keeps only the CDR3 DNA: 39 bases, framed from base 1. Per the germline V gene, SGHDN is the CDR1 and FVKESK is the CDR2. This clonotype counts as medium-sized (0.01 to 0.1%). The antigen this receptor binds is unknown. Base quality data are lacking; no much larger clone is found one base away.

The sample in question was PBMCs, obtained at follow-up. The V and J genes are TRBV14 and TRBJ2-1, with no reliable assignment of the D segment. This receptor was identified in a male donor with early-stage non-small cell lung cancer. The DNA sequence is TGTGCCAGCAGCCAAGATAAGAGGAATGAGCAGTTCTTC. This codes for CASSQDKRNEQFF.